This entry lists 15 T cell receptor beta chains sequenced from one sample in a study of cytomegalovirus exposure and HLA in healthy donors. The PCR ran on 60 Vbeta and 13 Jbeta primers. Generated by immunoSEQ multiplex PCR, the TCRdb table keeps only in-frame clones and is missing some. This table holds roughly 100,000 clones, 65% found once. The sample was PBMCs. These receptors were collected from a woman aged 45-60 years in good health and CMV-seropositive.

The CDR3 reads CASSAGTSNEQFF. CDR3 nucleotide sequence: TGTGCCAGCAGTGCCGGGACTAGCAATGAGCAGTTCTTC. V gene TRBV6-5 combines with J gene TRBJ2-1; 8 nucleotides line up with TRBD2. Germline loops: CDR1 MNHEY, CDR2 SVGAGI. This CDR3 comprises 13 residues. V was pared by 5 bases and J by 6 bases, with 3 bases of the junction left unmatched.

The CDR3: CATDGGGAPLNQPQHF. CDR3 DNA sequence: TGTGCCACCGACGGGGGGGGTGCTCCGCTAAATCAGCCCCAGCATTTT. The chain recombines TRBV28 with TRBJ1-5; tentatively, D is TRBD1 (5 bases). Per germline, CDR1 MDHEN and CDR2 SYDVKM. V gave up 10 bases and J gave up 4 bases, with 23 bases separating them. The length of the CDR3 is 16 residues.

This rearrangement joins TRBV11-2 to TRBJ2-1; D remains ambiguous. This CDR3 contains 14 residues. Germline-derived CDR1 and CDR2 are SGHAT and FQNNGV. Trimming removed 3 bases at V and 9 bases at J, with 15 bases between. The CDR3 bases are TGTGCCAGCAGCTTTAGTCTCAGCGCCGGTGAGCAGTTCTTC. This sequence encodes CASSFSLSAGEQFF.

This sequence joins TRBV7-2 and TRBJ1-4; D is uncertain. From germline, CDR1 is SGHTA and CDR2 FQGNSA. V gave up 5 bases and J gave up 8 bases, with 12 bases separating them. CDR3 size: 13 residues. The CDR3 spells CASSKGSAEKLFF. CDR3 in DNA: TGTGCCAGCAGCAAGGGTAGCGCAGAAAAACTGTTTTTT.

The chain has TRBV7-2 and TRBJ2-3; D not certain. V was trimmed by 5 bases and J by 5 bases, leaving 8 bases between them. Germline V gene lookup returns CDR1 SGHTA and CDR2 FQGNSA. The CDR3 totals 12 residues. The CDR3 loop reads CASSLSGDTQYF. In DNA form, the CDR3 reads TGTGCCAGCAGCCTATCGGGAGATACGCAGTATTTT.

Ten or more counts support this clone. The chain has TRBV9 and TRBJ2-1; TRBD1 agrees at 10 bases. V lost 4 bases, J lost 7 bases, and 2 bases stayed unmatched. This CDR3 spans 13 amino acids. Germline CDR1 SGDLS, CDR2 YYNGEE. In nucleotides, the CDR3 is TGTGCCAGCAGCTGGGGACAGGGGAATGAGCAGTTCTTC. This sequence encodes CASSWGQGNEQFF.

The rearrangement links TRBV2 to TRBJ1-2; TRBD1 agrees at 9 bases. J lost 6 bases, V lost 4 bases, and 6 bases had no gene match. The CDR3 sequence is 14 residues long. Per germline, CDR1 SNHLY and CDR2 FYNNEI. The CDR3 region is CASSGAGQGHGYTF. CDR3 coding DNA: TGTGCCAGCAGTGGGGCGGGACAGGGTCATGGCTACACCTTC. Full variable domain (outside the CDR3, taken from reference TRBV2 and TRBJ1-2): EPEVTQTPSHQVTQMGQEVILRCVPISNHLYFYWYRQILGQKVEFLVSFYNNEISEKSEIFDDQFSVERPDGSNFTLKIRSTKLEDSAMYFCASSGAGQGHGYTFGSGTRLTVV.

CDR3 sequence (DNA): TGTGCCAGCAGTGAAATTTCTTACGAGCAGTACTTC. It translates to CASSEISYEQYF. The V and J genes are TRBV2 and TRBJ2-7; D unclear. Germline V gives CDR1 SNHLY, CDR2 FYNNEI. V was cut by 2 bases and J by 4 bases, with 6 bases left in between. This CDR3 spans 12 amino acids.

The chain uses TRBV7-7 and TRBJ2-5; 8 nucleotides match TRBD2. Germline V gene sequence: CDR1 SSHAT, CDR2 FNYEAQ (reference sequence). The CDR3 extends over 14 amino acids. Trimming cost V 3 bases and J 4 bases; bases outside gene matches: 4. The chain's CDR3 is CASSLGLGGETQYF. The CDR3, as DNA: TGTGCCAGCAGCTTGGGACTAGGCGGAGAGACCCAGTACTTC.

The gene calls are TRBV28 and TRBJ2-1; 7 bases fit TRBD1. The CDR3 sequence is 14 residues long. CDR1 is MDHEN, CDR2 SYDVKM, per germline. J was trimmed by 7 bases and V by 8 bases; bases with no gene match: 11. This CDR3 reads CASSPSARGNEQFF. For the CDR3, the DNA is TGTGCCAGCTCCCCAAGCGCCAGGGGGAATGAGCAGTTCTTC.

As to this clone: The same CDR3 is also encoded by other DNA sequences in this sample. CDR3 nucleotides: TGTGCCAGCAGTGAATTTCCGGGACTAGCGGGGGGGCGGGAGACCCAGTACTTC. The encoded protein is CASSEFPGLAGGRETQYF. This sequence joins TRBV6-1 and TRBJ2-5; the match to TRBD2 covers 16 bases. The germline V gene has CDR1 MNHNS and CDR2 SASEGT. CDR3 length equals 18 residues. With V trimmed by 2 bases and J by 5 bases, 8 bases remained unmatched.

This rearrangement joins TRBV6-5 to TRBJ1-2; tentatively, D is TRBD1 (6 bases). The V and J ends lost 6 bases and 7 bases respectively, with 21 bases between them. Germline V gene lookup returns CDR1 MNHEY and CDR2 SVGAGI. The CDR3 covers 15 residues. CDR3 nucleotide sequence: TGTGCCAGCAGCGAACAGGGTAGGGGTTCAAGTGGCTACACCTTC. It yields the protein CASSEQGRGSSGYTF.

A note on this clone: Mismatch with germline at one junction end may stem from a read error. The chain couples TRBV5-6 to TRBJ1-1; D gene unclear. Germline CDR1 SGHDT, CDR2 YYEEEE. The CDR3 is 14 amino acids. The CDR3 bases are TGTGCCAGCAGCTTGGGGGTTATGGAGACGAGGTACTGCTTT. This translates into CASSLGVMETRYCF.

This clone was counted between two and nine times. The chain's CDR3 is CASSEEAGSTGELFF. In DNA, the CDR3 is TGTGCCAGCAGTGAAGAAGCGGGGAGCACCGGGGAGCTGTTTTTT. This chain links TRBV6-1 with TRBJ2-2, with 7 bases identical to TRBD2. The CDR3 covers 15 residues. V shed 1 base and J 4 bases; nucleotides not matched to a gene: 3. The germline V gene has CDR1 MNHNS and CDR2 SASEGT.

V is TRBV28 and J is TRBJ1-1; D not resolved. Germline CDR1 is MDHEN and CDR2 is SYDVKM. The CDR3 runs 12 residues. The V end lost 3 bases, the J end lost 5 bases, and 7 bases lay between the germline ends. CDR3 nucleotides: TGTGCCAGCAGTTTCATGGCAACTGAAGCTTTCTTT. Protein product: CASSFMATEAFF.